One and the same sample provided the 4 T cell receptor beta chains below, sequenced in a study of blood T cell repertoires in COVID-19. Some clones are missing from TCRdb's copy, which holds only in-frame ones; the method was immunoSEQ multiplex PCR. The sample has 300,000 to 350,000 clones, about nine tenths seen once. Sequencing was performed on peripheral blood. The receptor source for this set is a man aged 25 to 40 with COVID-19, enrolled during active disease.

Only a few counts were recorded for this clone. V gene TRBV27 combines with J gene TRBJ1-5, with 8 bases identical to TRBD1. The germline V gene encodes CDR1 MNHEY and CDR2 SMNVEV (reference sequence). Unmatched junction bases numbered 6, after V lost 5 bases and J lost 9 bases. The CDR3 is made up of 13 amino acids. CDR3: CASSLGQGGPQHF. As DNA, the CDR3 is TGTGCCAGCAGTCTTGGACAGGGCGGGCCCCAGCATTTT.

The chain couples TRBV5-1 to TRBJ2-1; 10 bases align to TRBD1. Germline V CDR1 and CDR2: SGHRS, YFSETQ. With 7 bases clipped from V and 9 bases from J, the junction kept 1 base outside the gene matches. The CDR3 has 11 residues. This CDR3 reads CASRDRGEQFF. Written as DNA, the CDR3 is TGCGCCAGCCGGGACAGGGGTGAGCAGTTCTTC.

This sequence joins TRBV5-4 and TRBJ2-5; 8 bases fit TRBD1. The CDR3 is 16 amino acids. The trim removed 4 bases at V and 1 base at J, leaving 9 bases unmatched. Per germline, CDR1 SGHNT and CDR2 YYREEE (reference sequence). This CDR3 is CASSPRQGLAQETQYF. Here the CDR3 DNA reads TGTGCCAGCAGCCCTAGACAGGGGTTGGCCCAAGAGACCCAGTACTTC.

The rearrangement links TRBV14 to TRBJ2-5, with a possible D match to TRBD2 (6 bases). V lost 0 bases, J lost 12 bases, and 17 bases lay in between. Germline assignment: CDR1 SGHDN and CDR2 FVKESK. The CDR3 is 14 residues long. The CDR3: CASSQESGSPAKYF. The CDR3 nucleotides are TGTGCCAGCAGCCAAGAGTCCGGGAGTCCAGCGAAGTACTTC.